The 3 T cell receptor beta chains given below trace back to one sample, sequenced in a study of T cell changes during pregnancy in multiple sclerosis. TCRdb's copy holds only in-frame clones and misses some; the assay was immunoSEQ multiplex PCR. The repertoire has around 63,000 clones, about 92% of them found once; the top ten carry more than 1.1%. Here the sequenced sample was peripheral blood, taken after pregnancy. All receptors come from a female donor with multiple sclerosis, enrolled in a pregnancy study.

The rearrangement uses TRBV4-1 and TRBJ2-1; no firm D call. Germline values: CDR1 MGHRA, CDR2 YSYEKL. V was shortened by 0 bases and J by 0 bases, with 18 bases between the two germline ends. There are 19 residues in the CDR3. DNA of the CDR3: TGCGCCAGCAGCCAAGACCCGCTTACTATTACGACCTCCTACAATGAGCAGTTCTTC. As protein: CASSQDPLTITTSYNEQFF.

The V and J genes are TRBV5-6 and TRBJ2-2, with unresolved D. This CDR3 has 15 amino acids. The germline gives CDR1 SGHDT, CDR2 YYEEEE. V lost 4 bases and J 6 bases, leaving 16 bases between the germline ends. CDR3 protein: CASSDIEPLSGELFF. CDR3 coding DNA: TGTGCCAGCAGCGATATCGAGCCTCTCTCCGGGGAGCTGTTTTTT. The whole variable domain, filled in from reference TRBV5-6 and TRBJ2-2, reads DAGVTQSPTHLIKTRGQQVTLRCSPKSGHDTVSWYQQALGQGPQFIFQYYEEEERQRGNFPDRFSGHQFPNYSSELNVNALLLGDSALYLCASSDIEPLSGELFFGEGSRLTVL.

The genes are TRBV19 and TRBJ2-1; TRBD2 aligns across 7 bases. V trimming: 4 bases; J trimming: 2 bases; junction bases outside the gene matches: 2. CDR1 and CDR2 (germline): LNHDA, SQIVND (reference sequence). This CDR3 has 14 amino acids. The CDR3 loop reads CASSTGGTYNEQFF. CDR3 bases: TGTGCCAGTAGTACGGGAGGAACCTACAATGAGCAGTTCTTC.